The entry below gives a single T cell receptor beta chain sequence along with its context. Measured with immunoSEQ multiplex PCR; TCRdb has only the in-frame clones, and not every one. The data show about 410,000 clones, about 92% seen once. Treatment of the sample: approximately 18 received Ad26.COV2.S at low or high dose, single or two shots; roughly five received placebo; per-sample allocation not given. After the first vaccine or placebo injection, samples were drawn on day 63. The data belong to a study of Ad26.COV2.S vaccination and SARS-CoV-2 variants. The ends were cut back, 4 bases at V and 4 bases at J, with 14 bases in the middle. The CDR3 covers 14 residues. Germline assignment: CDR1 MRHNA and CDR2 SNTAGT.

The chain links TRBV6-4 to TRBJ2-7; D is possibly TRBD2 (7 bases). Sequencing used peripheral blood, obtained in a trial of Ad26.COV2.S vaccine versus placebo. The receptor comes from a person between 18 and 65 years old who received the Ad26.COV2.S COVID-19 vaccine or a placebo. The CDR3 sequence: CASSAQGSGYEQYF. The CDR3 DNA follows: TGTGCCAGCAGTGCACAGGGTAGCGGGTACGAGCAGTACTTC.